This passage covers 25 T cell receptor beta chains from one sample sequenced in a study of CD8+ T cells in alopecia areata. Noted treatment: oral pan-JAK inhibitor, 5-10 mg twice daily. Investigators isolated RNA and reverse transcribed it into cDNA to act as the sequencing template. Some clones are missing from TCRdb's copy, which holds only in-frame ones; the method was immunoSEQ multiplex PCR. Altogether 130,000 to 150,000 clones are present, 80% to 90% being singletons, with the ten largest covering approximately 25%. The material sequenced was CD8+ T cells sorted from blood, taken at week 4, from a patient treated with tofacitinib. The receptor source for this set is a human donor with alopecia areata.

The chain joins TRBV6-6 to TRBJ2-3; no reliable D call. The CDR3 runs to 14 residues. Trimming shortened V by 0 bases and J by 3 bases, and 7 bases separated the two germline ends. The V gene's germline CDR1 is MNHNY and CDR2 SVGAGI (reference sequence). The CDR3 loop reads CASSYSLGTDTQYF. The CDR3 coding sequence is TGTGCCAGCAGTTACTCTTTAGGGACAGATACGCAGTATTTT.

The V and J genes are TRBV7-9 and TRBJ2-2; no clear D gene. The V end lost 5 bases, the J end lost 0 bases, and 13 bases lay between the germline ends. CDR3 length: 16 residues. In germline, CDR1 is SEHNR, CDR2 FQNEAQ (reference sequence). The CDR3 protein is CASSPRTDANTGELFF. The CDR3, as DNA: TGTGCCAGCAGCCCGCGGACGGATGCGAACACCGGGGAGCTGTTTTTT.

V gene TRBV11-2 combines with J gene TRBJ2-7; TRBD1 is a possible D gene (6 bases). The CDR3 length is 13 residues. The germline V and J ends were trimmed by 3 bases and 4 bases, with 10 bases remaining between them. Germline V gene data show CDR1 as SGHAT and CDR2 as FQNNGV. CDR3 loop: CASSFETGYEQYF. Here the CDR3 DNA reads TGTGCCAGCAGCTTCGAGACAGGTTACGAGCAGTACTTC.

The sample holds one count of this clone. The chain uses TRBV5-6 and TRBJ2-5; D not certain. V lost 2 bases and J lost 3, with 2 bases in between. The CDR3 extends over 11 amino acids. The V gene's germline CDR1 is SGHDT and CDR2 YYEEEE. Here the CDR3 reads CASSFKETQYF. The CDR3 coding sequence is TGTGCCAGCAGCTTCAAAGAGACCCAGTACTTC.

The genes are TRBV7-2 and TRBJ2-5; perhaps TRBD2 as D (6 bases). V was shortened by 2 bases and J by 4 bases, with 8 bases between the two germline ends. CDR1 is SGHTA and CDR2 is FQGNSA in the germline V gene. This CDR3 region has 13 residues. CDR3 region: CASSLFGGETQYF. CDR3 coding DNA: TGTGCCAGCAGCTTATTCGGGGGAGAGACCCAGTACTTC.

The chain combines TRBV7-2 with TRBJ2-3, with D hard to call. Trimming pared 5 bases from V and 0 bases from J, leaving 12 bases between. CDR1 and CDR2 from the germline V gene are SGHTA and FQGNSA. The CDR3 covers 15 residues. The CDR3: CASSDVHGSTDTQYF. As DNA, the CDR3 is TGTGCCAGCAGCGACGTCCACGGTAGCACAGATACGCAGTATTTT.

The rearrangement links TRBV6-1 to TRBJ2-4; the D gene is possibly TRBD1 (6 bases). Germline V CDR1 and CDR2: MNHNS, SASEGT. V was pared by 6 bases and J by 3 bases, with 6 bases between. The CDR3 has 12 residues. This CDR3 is CASRDSKNIQYF. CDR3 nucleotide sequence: TGTGCCAGCAGGGACAGCAAAAACATTCAGTACTTC.

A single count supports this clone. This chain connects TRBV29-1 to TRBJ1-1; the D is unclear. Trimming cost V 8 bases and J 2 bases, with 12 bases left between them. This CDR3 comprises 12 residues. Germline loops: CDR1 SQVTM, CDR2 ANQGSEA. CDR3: CSIIPGNTEAFF. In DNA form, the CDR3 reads TGCAGCATAATTCCAGGTAACACTGAAGCTTTCTTT.

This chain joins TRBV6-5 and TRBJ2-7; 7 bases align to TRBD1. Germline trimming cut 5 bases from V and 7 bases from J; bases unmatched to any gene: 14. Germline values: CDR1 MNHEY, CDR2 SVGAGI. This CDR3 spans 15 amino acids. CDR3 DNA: TGTGCCAGCAGTCCCCATACAGGGGCCGTGGGGGAGCAGTACTTC. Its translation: CASSPHTGAVGEQYF.

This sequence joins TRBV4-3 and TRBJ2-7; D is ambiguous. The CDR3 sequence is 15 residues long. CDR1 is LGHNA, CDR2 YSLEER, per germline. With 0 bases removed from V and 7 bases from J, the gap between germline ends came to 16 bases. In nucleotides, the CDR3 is TGCGCCAGCAGCCAAGATTTGACTGGTTCTTGGGAGCAGTACTTC. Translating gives CASSQDLTGSWEQYF.

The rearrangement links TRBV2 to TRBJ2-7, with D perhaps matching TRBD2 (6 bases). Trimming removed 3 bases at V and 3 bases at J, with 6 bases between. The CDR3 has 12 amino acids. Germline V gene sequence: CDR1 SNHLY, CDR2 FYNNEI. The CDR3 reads CASSEGGYEQYF. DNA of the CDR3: TGTGCCAGCAGTGAGGGGGGCTACGAGCAGTACTTC.

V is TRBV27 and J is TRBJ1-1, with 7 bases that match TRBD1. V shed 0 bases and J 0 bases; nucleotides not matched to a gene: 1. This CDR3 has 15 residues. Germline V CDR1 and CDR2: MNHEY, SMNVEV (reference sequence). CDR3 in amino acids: CASSLSGQMNTEAFF. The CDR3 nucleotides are TGTGCCAGCAGTTTATCGGGACAGATGAACACTGAAGCTTTCTTT.

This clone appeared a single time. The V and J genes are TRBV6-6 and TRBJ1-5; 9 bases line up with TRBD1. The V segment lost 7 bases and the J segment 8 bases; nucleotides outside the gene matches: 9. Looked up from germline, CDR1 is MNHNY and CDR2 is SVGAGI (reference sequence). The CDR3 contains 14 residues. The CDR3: CASTIGQGREPQHF. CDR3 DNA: TGTGCCAGCACTATTGGACAGGGGAGGGAGCCCCAGCATTTT.

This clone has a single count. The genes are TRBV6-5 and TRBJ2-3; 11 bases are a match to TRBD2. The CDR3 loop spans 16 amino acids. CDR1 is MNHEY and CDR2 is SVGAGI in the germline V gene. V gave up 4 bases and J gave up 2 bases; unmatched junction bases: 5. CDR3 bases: TGTGCCAGCAGTTTCCTAGCGGGGGGCGACACAGATACGCAGTATTTT. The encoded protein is CASSFLAGGDTDTQYF.

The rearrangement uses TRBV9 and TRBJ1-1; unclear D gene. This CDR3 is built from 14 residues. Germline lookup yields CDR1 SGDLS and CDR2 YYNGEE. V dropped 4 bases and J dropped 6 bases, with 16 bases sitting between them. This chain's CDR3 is CASSFSAGSPEAFF. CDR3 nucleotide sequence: TGTGCCAGCAGCTTTTCCGCGGGGAGCCCTGAAGCTTTCTTT. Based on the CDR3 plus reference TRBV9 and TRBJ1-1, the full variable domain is DSGVTQTPKHLITATGQRVTLRCSPRSGDLSVYWYQQSLDQGLQFLIQYYNGEERAKGNILERFSAQQFPDLHSELNLSSLELGDSALYFCASSFSAGSPEAFFGQGTRLTVV.

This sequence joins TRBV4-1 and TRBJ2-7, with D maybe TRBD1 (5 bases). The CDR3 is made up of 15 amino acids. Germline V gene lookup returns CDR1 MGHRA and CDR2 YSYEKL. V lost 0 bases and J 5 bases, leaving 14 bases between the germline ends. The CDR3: CASSQDPGQGNEQYF. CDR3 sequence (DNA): TGCGCCAGCAGCCAAGATCCTGGGCAGGGTAACGAGCAGTACTTC.

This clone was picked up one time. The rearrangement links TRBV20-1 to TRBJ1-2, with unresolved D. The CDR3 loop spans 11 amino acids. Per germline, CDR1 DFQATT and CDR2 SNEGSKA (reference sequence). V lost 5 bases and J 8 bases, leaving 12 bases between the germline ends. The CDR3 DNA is TGCAGTGCTTCTTACCCCCAAGGCTACACCTTC. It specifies CSASYPQGYTF.

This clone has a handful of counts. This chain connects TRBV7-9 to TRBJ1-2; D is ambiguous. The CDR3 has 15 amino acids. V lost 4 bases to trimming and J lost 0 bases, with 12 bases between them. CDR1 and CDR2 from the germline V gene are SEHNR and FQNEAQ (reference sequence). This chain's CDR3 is CASSSPTETNYGYTF. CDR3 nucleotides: TGTGCCAGCAGCTCACCAACAGAGACTAACTATGGCTACACCTTC. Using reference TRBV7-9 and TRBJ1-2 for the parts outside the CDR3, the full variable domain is DTGVSQNPRHKITKRGQNVTFRCDPISEHNRLYWYRQTLGQGPEFLTYFQNEAQLEKSRLLSDRFSAERPKGSFSTLEIQRTEQGDSAMYLCASSSPTETNYGYTFGSGTRLTVV.

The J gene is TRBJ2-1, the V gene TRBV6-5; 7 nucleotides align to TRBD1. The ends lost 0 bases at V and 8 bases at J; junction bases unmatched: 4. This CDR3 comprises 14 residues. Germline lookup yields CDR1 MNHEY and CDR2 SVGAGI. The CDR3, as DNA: TGTGCCAGCAGTTACTCGACAGGGTATGATGAGCAGTTCTTC. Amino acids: CASSYSTGYDEQFF.

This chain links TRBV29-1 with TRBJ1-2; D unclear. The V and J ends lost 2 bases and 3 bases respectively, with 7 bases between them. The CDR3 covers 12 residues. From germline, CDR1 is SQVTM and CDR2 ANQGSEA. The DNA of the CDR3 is TGCAGCGTTGAACCCCAGGACTATGGCTACACCTTC. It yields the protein CSVEPQDYGYTF.

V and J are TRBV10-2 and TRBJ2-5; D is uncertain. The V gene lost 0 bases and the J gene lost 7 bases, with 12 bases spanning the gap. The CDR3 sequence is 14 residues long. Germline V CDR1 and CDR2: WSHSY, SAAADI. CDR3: CASSESAVLGTQYF. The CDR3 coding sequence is TGCGCCAGCAGTGAGTCCGCAGTCCTAGGGACCCAGTACTTC.

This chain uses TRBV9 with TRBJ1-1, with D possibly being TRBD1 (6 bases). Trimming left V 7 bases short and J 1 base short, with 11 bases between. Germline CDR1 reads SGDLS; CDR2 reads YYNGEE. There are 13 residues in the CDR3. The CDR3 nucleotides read TGTGCCAGCGCCTTAGGGGGGAACACTGAAGCTTTCTTT. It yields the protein CASALGGNTEAFF.

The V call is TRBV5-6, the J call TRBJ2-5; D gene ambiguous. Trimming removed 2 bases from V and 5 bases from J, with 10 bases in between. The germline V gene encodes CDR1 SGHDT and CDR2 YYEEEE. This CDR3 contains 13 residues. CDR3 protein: CASSFDPRETQYF. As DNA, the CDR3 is TGTGCCAGCAGCTTCGACCCCAGGGAGACCCAGTACTTC. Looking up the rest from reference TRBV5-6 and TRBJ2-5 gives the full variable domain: DAGVTQSPTHLIKTRGQQVTLRCSPKSGHDTVSWYQQALGQGPQFIFQYYEEEERQRGNFPDRFSGHQFPNYSSELNVNALLLGDSALYLCASSFDPRETQYFGPGTRLLVL.

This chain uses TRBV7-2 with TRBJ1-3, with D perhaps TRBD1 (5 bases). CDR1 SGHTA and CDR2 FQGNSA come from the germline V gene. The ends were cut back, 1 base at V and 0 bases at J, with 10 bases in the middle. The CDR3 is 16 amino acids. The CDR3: CASSLGVDSSGNTIYF. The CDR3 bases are TGTGCCAGCAGCTTAGGAGTTGACAGCTCTGGAAACACCATATATTTT.

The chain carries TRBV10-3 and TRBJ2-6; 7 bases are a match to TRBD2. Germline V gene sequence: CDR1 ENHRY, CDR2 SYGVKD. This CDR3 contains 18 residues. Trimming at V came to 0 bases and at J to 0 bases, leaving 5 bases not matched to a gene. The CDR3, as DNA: TGTGCCATCAGTGAGTCGGCGGGGGTTTTCTCTGGGGCCAACGTCCTGACTTTC. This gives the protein CAISESAGVFSGANVLTF.